Given below is one T cell receptor beta chain in context. Its antigen is currently unknown. These data come from a study of shared clonotypes between healthy human individuals. General study results and limits: In a handful of donors, around 4.8% of naive CD4 clonotypes appeared in common.

Trimming pared 5 bases from V and 0 bases from J, leaving 5 bases between. The CDR3 covers 13 residues. CDR1 SNHLY and CDR2 FYNNEI come from the germline V gene. The authors divided CD4+ cells into CD45RA+ naive and CD45RA-negative memory subsets. A deep-level run was used for the assay. The data were produced by immunoSEQ multiplex PCR, yet TCRdb's version contains in-frame clones alone and is incomplete. The sample has more than 1.2 million clones; 97% to 99% are singletons. The sample consisted of naive CD4+ T cells sorted from blood. Described subset: CD45RA+ positively selected. The origin of this receptor is a man younger than 40 in good health. The rearrangement links TRBV2 to TRBJ1-3; D not certain. The CDR3 nucleotides are TGTGCCAGCAGTTTAGTCTCTGGAAACACCATATATTTT. It yields the protein CASSLVSGNTIYF.